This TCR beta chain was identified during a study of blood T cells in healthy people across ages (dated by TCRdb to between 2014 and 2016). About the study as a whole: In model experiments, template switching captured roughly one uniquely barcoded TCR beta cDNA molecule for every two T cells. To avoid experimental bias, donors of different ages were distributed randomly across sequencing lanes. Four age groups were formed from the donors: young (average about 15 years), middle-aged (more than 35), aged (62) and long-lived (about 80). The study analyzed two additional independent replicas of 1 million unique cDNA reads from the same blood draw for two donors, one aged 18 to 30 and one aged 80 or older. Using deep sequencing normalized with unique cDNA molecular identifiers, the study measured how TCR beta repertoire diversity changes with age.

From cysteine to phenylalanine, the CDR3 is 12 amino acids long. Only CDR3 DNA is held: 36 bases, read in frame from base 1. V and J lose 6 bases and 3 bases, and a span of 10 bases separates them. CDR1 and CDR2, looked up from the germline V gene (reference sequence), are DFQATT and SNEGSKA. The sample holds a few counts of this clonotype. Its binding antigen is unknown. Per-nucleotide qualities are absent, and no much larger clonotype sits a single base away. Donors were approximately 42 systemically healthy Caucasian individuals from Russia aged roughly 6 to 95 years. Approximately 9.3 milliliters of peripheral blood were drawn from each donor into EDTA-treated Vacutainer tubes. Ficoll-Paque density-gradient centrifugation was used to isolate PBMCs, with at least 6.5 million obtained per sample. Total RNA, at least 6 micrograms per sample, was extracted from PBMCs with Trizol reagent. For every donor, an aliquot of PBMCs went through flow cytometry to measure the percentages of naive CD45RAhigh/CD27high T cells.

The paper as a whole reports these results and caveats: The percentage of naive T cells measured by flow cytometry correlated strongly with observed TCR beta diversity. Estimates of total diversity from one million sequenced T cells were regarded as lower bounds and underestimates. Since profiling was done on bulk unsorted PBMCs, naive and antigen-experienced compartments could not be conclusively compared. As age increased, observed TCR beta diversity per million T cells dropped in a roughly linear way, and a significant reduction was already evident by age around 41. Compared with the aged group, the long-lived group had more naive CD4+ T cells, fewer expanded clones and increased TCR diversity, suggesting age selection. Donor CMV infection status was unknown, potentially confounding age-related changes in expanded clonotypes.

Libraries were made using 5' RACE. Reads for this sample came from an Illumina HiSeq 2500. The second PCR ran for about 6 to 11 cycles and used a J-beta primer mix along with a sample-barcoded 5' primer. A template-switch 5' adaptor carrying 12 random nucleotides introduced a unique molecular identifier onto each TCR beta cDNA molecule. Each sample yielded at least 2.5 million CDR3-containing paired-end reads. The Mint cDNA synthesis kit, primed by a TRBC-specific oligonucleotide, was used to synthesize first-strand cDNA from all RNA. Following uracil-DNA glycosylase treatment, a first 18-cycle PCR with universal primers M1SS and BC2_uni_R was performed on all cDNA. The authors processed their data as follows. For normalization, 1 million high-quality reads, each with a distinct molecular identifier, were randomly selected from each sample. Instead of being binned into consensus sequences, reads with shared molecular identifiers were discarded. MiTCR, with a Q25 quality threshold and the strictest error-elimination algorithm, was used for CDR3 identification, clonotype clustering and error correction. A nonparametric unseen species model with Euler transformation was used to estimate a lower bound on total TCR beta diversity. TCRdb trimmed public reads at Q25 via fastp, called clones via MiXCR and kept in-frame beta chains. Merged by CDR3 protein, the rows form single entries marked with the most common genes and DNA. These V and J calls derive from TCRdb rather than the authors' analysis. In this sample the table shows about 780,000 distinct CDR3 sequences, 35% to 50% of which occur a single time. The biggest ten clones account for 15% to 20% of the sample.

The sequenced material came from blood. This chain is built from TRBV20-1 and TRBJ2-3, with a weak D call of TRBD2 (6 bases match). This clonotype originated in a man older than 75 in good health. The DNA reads TGCAGTGCCGGGACTGGTACAGATACGCAGTATTTT. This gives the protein CSAGTGTDTQYF.